This entry concerns a single T cell receptor (beta chain). Its antigen remains unknown. From germline, CDR1 is MNHNS and CDR2 SASEGT. V gave up 6 bases and J gave up 2 bases, with 12 bases separating them. The CDR3 runs to 14 residues. The PCR contained 60 Vbeta and 13 Jbeta primers. Data came from immunoSEQ multiplex PCR; TCRdb stores just in-frame clones and leaves some out. The table shows 150,000 to 200,000 clones, with roughly 75% occurring only once. The sample is drawn from a study of cytomegalovirus exposure and HLA in healthy donors. At the level of the study: In terms of ancestry, the Caucasian-associated cluster contained 81% of the roughly 400 genotyped donors.

Findings of the study overall: There was a cluster of highly shared sequence variants that was likely a sequencing artifact. No immune exposure information besides CMV serostatus was available.

The rearrangement links TRBV6-1 to TRBJ2-3; possibly TRBD1 for D (6 bases). Sequenced: PBMCs. This clonotype originated in a male donor in good health and CMV-seronegative. The CDR3 bases are TGTGCCAGCAGGACAGGCTTAAACACAGATACGCAGTATTTT. Amino acid sequence: CASRTGLNTDTQYF.